Sequencing of this TCR beta chain was carried out in a study of blood T cells in healthy people across ages. Findings and limits, study-wide: Researchers report that TCR beta diversity correlated strongly with naive T cell percentage. The long-lived group displayed more naive CD4+ cells, plus higher diversity, than the aged donors did.

The V gene's germline CDR1 is MNHEY and CDR2 SVGAGI. The CDR3 extends over 13 amino acids. Turning to this clonotype: Its cognate antigen is unknown. A read error may account for a junction end that differs from germline.

A J-beta primer mix and a sample-barcoded 5' primer were used in a second PCR of about 7 to 11 cycles. Every molecule of cDNA carried a tag from a template-switch adaptor with 12 random nucleotides. MiXCR, run by TCRdb on the 5' RACE reads, gives a single entry per CDR3 protein. The sample records about 1.4 million distinct CDR3 sequences, approximately 59% being singletons. There were healthy Caucasian individuals from Russia, aged roughly 6 to 95, serving as donors. Sequences were obtained from blood. The clonotype was recovered from a man between 18 and 29 years old in good health. This chain joins TRBV6-5 and TRBJ2-7; D tentatively reads TRBD1 or TRBD2 (5 bases each). The CDR3 here is CAGSVGAHYEQYF. CDR3 coding DNA: TGTGCCGGCAGTGTCGGGGCCCACTACGAGCAGTACTTC.